The present entry profiles one T cell receptor beta chain with its context. The data derive from a study of blood T cell repertoires in COVID-19. As for the study in general: There were acute and convalescent COVID-19 samples, and they came from the United States, Italy and Spain. PBMCs, B-cell-depleted T cells, or T cells provided the cDNA or gDNA that made up the material.

As processed by the authors: Nucleated cell number was recorded as an estimate derived from reference gene primer amplification. The assay was immunoSEQ multiplex PCR, and TCRdb's table has in-frame clones only and misses some. V and J calls and clone size come straight from that table; D and trimming were deduced from the DNA. Of 110,000 or so clones listed, 75% to 90% are singletons. Germline-derived CDR1 and CDR2 are SEHNR and FQNEAQ (reference sequence). The CDR3 contains 18 residues. J was trimmed by 1 base and V by 6 bases; bases with no gene match: 17. This TCR was sampled from a man in his 70s with active or convalescent COVID-19. The source material was peripheral blood. This chain connects TRBV7-9 to TRBJ2-7, with TRBD1 matching over 8 bases. CDR3 DNA: TGTGCCAGCAGTTCTTTCTCCTACCGGGACAGGCCTTCCTACGAGCAGTACTTC. Its translation: CASSSFSYRDRPSYEQYF. Combining the CDR3 with reference TRBV7-9 and TRBJ2-7 gives the whole variable domain DTGVSQNPRHKITKRGQNVTFRCDPISEHNRLYWYRQTLGQGPEFLTYFQNEAQLEKSRLLSDRFSAERPKGSFSTLEIQRTEQGDSAMYLCASSSFSYRDRPSYEQYFGPGTRLTVT.